One T cell receptor (beta chain) is described in this entry. Its antigen remains unknown. The data stem from a study of shared clonotypes between healthy human individuals. For the study at large: Three plates each covered CD4 naive and memory; CD8 naive two, CD8 memory one.

CDR1 is SEHNR and CDR2 is FQNEAQ in the germline V gene (reference sequence). This CDR3 region has 15 residues. V was clipped by 7 bases and J by 2 bases, with 12 bases between them. CD45RO-negative CD8 cells positively selected for CCR7 made up the naive population, which excluded terminally differentiated effector memory CD45RA+ cells. The study drew its donors from healthy HIV-negative adults without recent acute infections or vaccinations. This table comes from immunoSEQ multiplex PCR, and its TCRdb copy is limited to in-frame clones, with some not included. Found here are about 2 million clones, approximately 94% of them singletons; the top ten hold 0.95% to 1.5%. Findings and limits, study-wide: The rarefaction results pointed to incomplete sorted-subset sequencing despite large depth. Generally, estimated richness proved larger in naive subsets than it did in memory subsets.

The sequenced sample consisted of naive CD8+ T cells sorted from blood. The receptor's source is a man aged 18 to 30 in good health. This rearrangement joins TRBV7-9 to TRBJ2-6; D perhaps matches TRBD1 (6 bases). Here the CDR3 reads CASNLDRTGANVLTF. The DNA for the CDR3 is TGTGCCAGCAACCTAGACAGGACTGGGGCCAACGTCCTGACTTTC.